This entry features one T cell receptor beta chain sequence. TCRdb keeps only in-frame clones here, not all; method: immunoSEQ multiplex PCR. The sample carries 55,000 to 75,000 clones, about 85% recorded once. These data come from a study of OX40 agonist ivuxolimab in advanced cancers. Trimming took 2 bases from V and 2 from J, leaving 5 bases between them. The CDR3 loop spans 13 amino acids. Looked up from germline, CDR1 is SGHNT and CDR2 is YENEEA. The sample here was CD4+ or CD8+ T cells sorted from blood, taken in a trial of the OX40 agonist ivuxolimab. The V and J genes are TRBV11-3 and TRBJ2-3; D gene uncertain. The receptor was isolated from an adult with an advanced solid tumor such as melanoma, head and neck, liver or kidney cancer. The CDR3 spells CASSLNPTDTQYF. The DNA for the CDR3 is TGTGCCAGCAGCTTAAACCCCACAGATACGCAGTATTTT.